One sample yielded the 21 T cell receptor beta chains listed below, sequenced in a study of blood T cells in healthy people across ages. The second PCR ran roughly 6 to 11 cycles with a sample-barcoded 5' primer and J-beta primers. TCRdb re-analysed the 5' RACE reads in MiXCR, keeping a single row per CDR3 protein. Here the sample spans approximately 800,000 distinct CDR3 sequences, around two thirds being singletons. The sample taken for sequencing was blood. The source of these receptors is a man aged 25-45 years in good health.

The chain is built from TRBV5-1 and TRBJ2-3; perhaps TRBD2 as D (5 bases). V was shortened by 6 bases and J by 4 bases, with 9 bases between the two germline ends. This CDR3 region has 12 residues. Germline CDR1 reads SGHRS; CDR2 reads YFSETQ. CDR3 protein: CASKRGSDTQYF. The CDR3 nucleotides are TGCGCCAGCAAACGAGGGTCAGATACGCAGTATTTT.

This clonotype showed up just a few times. CDR3 in amino acids: CASGTTLSGYTF. As DNA, the CDR3 is TGTGCTAGTGGTACGACCCTGAGTGGCTACACCTTC. The V call is TRBV12-5, the J call TRBJ1-2; D ambiguous. Germline-derived CDR1 and CDR2 are LGHNT and FRNRAP. This CDR3 contains 12 residues. Trimming cost V 5 bases and J 7 bases, with 11 bases left between them. The entire variable domain, with the rest obtained from reference TRBV12-5 and TRBJ1-2, is as follows: DARVTQTPRHKVTEMGQEVTMRCQPILGHNTVFWYRQTMMQGLELLAYFRNRAPLDDSGMPKDRFSAEMPDATLATLKIQPSEPRDSAVYFCASGTTLSGYTFGSGTRLTVV.

The chain combines TRBV6-1 with TRBJ2-3; the D call may be TRBD1 or TRBD2 (5 bases each). V dropped 6 bases and J dropped 2 bases, with 12 bases sitting between them. Per germline, CDR1 MNHNS and CDR2 SASEGT. This CDR3 is built from 14 residues. The CDR3 DNA follows: TGTGCCAGCAGCGCGGCAGGGACCACAGATACGCAGTATTTT. Its translation: CASSAAGTTDTQYF.

The genes are TRBV4-3 and TRBJ1-2, with D possibly matching TRBD1 (5 bases). CDR3 length: 16 residues. The V end was cut by 4 bases, the J end by 0 bases, with 15 bases between. Germline V gene data show CDR1 as LGHNA and CDR2 as YSLEER. The CDR3 protein is CASSPAGGGANYGYTF. CDR3 DNA sequence: TGCGCCAGCAGCCCAGCGGGGGGGGGAGCTAACTATGGCTACACCTTC.

This clonotype was seen a handful of times. As DNA, the CDR3 is TGTGCCATCAGTGAGTTACAGGGAAAACAAGAGACCCAGTACTTC. Translation gives CAISELQGKQETQYF. The chain carries TRBV10-3 and TRBJ2-5, with D possibly TRBD1 on 6 matching bases. Per the germline V gene, CDR1 is ENHRY and CDR2 is SYGVKD. V was clipped by 1 base and J by 2 bases, with 11 bases between them. The CDR3 is 15 amino acids.

V usage is TRBV12-3 or TRBV12-4 and J usage is TRBJ1-5; 8 bases fit TRBD1. J lost 4 bases, V lost 8 bases, and 7 bases had no gene match. The CDR3 contains 14 residues. CDR3 region: CASQGQGRNQPQHF. CDR3 DNA sequence: TGTGCCAGCCAAGGACAGGGACGGAATCAGCCCCAGCATTTT.

The chain links TRBV10-2 to TRBJ2-5; D is undetermined. V was cut by 2 bases and J by 4 bases, with 8 bases left in between. This CDR3 is built from 13 residues. CDR1 WSHSY and CDR2 SAAADI come from the germline V gene. As DNA, the CDR3 is TGCGCCAGCAGTGAGAATGGGCGAGAGACCCAGTACTTC. It specifies CASSENGRETQYF.

As to this clonotype: The junction shows a germline mismatch at one end, possibly a read error. The J gene is TRBJ1-2, the V gene TRBV6-4; D is uncertain. This CDR3 comprises 11 residues. Germline V CDR1 and CDR2: MRHNA, SNTAGT. Written as DNA, the CDR3 is TGTGCCGGCAGAGATAACTATGGCTACACCTTC. Its protein product is CAGRDNYGYTF.

The chain combines TRBV2 with TRBJ1-5; D is unresolved. The CDR3 contains 16 residues. Germline CDR1 is SNHLY and CDR2 is FYNNEI. V gave up 3 bases and J gave up 4 bases, with 16 bases separating them. CDR3 protein: CASSDTADLLNQPQHF. DNA of the CDR3: TGTGCCAGCAGTGATACCGCGGACCTACTAAATCAGCCCCAGCATTTT.

The chain is built from TRBV6-5 and TRBJ1-6, with D unclear. The germline V gene encodes CDR1 MNHEY and CDR2 SVGAGI. V dropped 0 bases and J dropped 10 bases, with 16 bases sitting between them. The CDR3 is made up of 16 amino acids. The CDR3 protein is CASSYSWPSEASPLHF. CDR3 DNA sequence: TGTGCCAGCAGTTACTCCTGGCCCAGCGAGGCGTCACCCCTCCACTTT.

The chain combines TRBV20-1 with TRBJ1-1; 7 nucleotides align to TRBD1. CDR1 DFQATT and CDR2 SNEGSKA come from the germline V gene (reference sequence). CDR3 length: 13 residues. J was trimmed by 6 bases and V by 5 bases; bases with no gene match: 9. The CDR3 region has the DNA TGCAGTGCTCCTCATCAGGGGGGAGCTGAAGCTTTCTTT. Translated: CSAPHQGGAEAFF.

The chain joins TRBV20-1 to TRBJ2-3, with TRBD2 matching over 9 bases. This CDR3 region has 15 residues. In germline, CDR1 is DFQATT, CDR2 SNEGSKA (reference sequence). The junction had 5 bases not matched to a gene; V was cut back by 3 bases and J by 1 base. The CDR3 DNA sequence: TGCAGTGCTAGGGGACCTAGCGGGGGCACAGATACGCAGTATTTT. Translated: CSARGPSGGTDTQYF.

The V gene is TRBV6-2 or TRBV6-3, the J gene TRBJ1-6; D not resolved. The germline gives CDR1 MNHEY, CDR2 SVGEGT. V was cut by 7 bases and J by 5 bases, with 12 bases left in between. This CDR3 has 14 residues. CDR3 DNA: TGTGCCAGCAACCGCGGGTCAGATAATTCACCCCTCCACTTT. Encoded protein: CASNRGSDNSPLHF.

The chain has TRBV12-3 or TRBV12-4 and TRBJ2-5; D gene uncertain. The DNA end is more similar to TRBJ2-7, so the J call may be wrong. This CDR3 comprises 13 residues. CDR3 sequence: CASSYLSTYEQYF. The CDR3, as DNA: TGTGCCAGCAGTTACCTTTCGACCTACGAGCAGTACTTC.

This chain joins TRBV28 and TRBJ2-5, with 9 bases fitting TRBD2. The V segment lost 3 bases and the J segment 5 bases; nucleotides outside the gene matches: 7. The CDR3 loop spans 15 amino acids. Germline V lookup: CDR1 MDHEN, CDR2 SYDVKM. CDR3 DNA: TGTGCCAGCAGTTTTCAGGGTAGCGGGGGCGAGACCCAGTACTTC. Protein: CASSFQGSGGETQYF.

V gene TRBV6-2 or TRBV6-3 combines with J gene TRBJ2-1, with D possibly TRBD2 on 7 matching bases. The germline V gene encodes CDR1 MNHEY and CDR2 SVGEGT. This CDR3 has 16 amino acids. V lost 7 bases to trimming and J lost 4 bases, with 20 bases between them. CDR3: CASTVGGGSAYNEQFF. In DNA, the CDR3 is TGTGCCAGCACCGTAGGGGGGGGCTCGGCATACAATGAGCAGTTCTTC.

This clonotype was seen only once. The CDR3 coding sequence is TGTGCCAGCAGCTTAACGGGGACAGGGAATAATTCACCCCTCCACTTT. Protein sequence: CASSLTGTGNNSPLHF. The chain employs TRBV7-3 and TRBJ1-6; 9 bases agree with TRBD1. CDR1 is SGHTA, CDR2 FQGTGA, per germline. The CDR3 has 16 amino acids. After removal of 0 bases from V and 5 bases from J, the junction contained 2 bases not matched to a gene. Full variable domain (missing parts from reference TRBV7-3 and TRBJ1-6): GAGVSQTPSNKVTEKGKYVELRCDPISGHTALYWYRQSLGQGPEFLIYFQGTGAADDSGLPNDRFFAVRPEGSVSTLKIQRTERGDSAVYLCASSLTGTGNNSPLHFGNGTRLTVT.

This chain links TRBV27 with TRBJ2-3; D may match TRBD1 or TRBD2 (6 bases each). This CDR3 comprises 14 residues. Trimming removed 8 bases at V and 0 bases at J, with 12 bases between. Germline V CDR1 and CDR2: MNHEY, SMNVEV (reference sequence). Written as DNA, the CDR3 is TGTGCCAGCCATACGGGGGCTAGCACAGATACGCAGTATTTT. Translating it yields CASHTGASTDTQYF.

V and J are TRBV4-3 and TRBJ2-1; D is perhaps TRBD1 (5 bases). Trimming cost V 1 base and J 8 bases, with 12 bases left between them. CDR3 size: 14 residues. In germline, CDR1 is LGHNA, CDR2 YSLEER. CDR3 protein: CASSQGGPRYEQFF. The CDR3 DNA follows: TGCGCCAGCAGCCAAGGGGGCCCGAGGTATGAGCAGTTCTTC.

This clonotype was counted a single time. This chain connects TRBV20-1 to TRBJ1-4; D might be TRBD1 (5 bases). Per the germline V gene, CDR1 is DFQATT and CDR2 is SNEGSKA (reference sequence). The CDR3 is made up of 15 amino acids. V was cut by 0 bases and J by 2 bases, with 10 bases left in between. This CDR3 is CSARDQKGTNEKLFF. CDR3 DNA sequence: TGCAGTGCTAGAGATCAAAAGGGGACTAATGAAAAACTGTTTTTT.

The chain links TRBV10-3 to TRBJ1-1; TRBD1 agrees at 7 bases. CDR1 is ENHRY and CDR2 is SYGVKD in the germline V gene. V shed 7 bases, J shed 2 bases, and the junction held 4 bases outside the gene matches. This CDR3 is 13 amino acids long. CDR3 bases: TGTGCCATCACCTGGGACAGAAACACTGAAGCTTTCTTT. It translates to CAITWDRNTEAFF.